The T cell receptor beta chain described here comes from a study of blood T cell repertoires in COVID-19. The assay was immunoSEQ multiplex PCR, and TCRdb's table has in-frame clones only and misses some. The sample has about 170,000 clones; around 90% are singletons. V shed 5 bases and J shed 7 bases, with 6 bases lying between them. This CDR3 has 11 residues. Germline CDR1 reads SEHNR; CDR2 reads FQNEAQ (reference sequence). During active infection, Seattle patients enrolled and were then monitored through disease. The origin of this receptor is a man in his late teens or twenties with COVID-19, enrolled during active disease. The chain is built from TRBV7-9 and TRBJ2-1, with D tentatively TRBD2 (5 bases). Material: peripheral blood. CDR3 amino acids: CASSPGNEQFF. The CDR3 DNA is TGTGCCAGCAGCCCGGGAAATGAGCAGTTCTTC.